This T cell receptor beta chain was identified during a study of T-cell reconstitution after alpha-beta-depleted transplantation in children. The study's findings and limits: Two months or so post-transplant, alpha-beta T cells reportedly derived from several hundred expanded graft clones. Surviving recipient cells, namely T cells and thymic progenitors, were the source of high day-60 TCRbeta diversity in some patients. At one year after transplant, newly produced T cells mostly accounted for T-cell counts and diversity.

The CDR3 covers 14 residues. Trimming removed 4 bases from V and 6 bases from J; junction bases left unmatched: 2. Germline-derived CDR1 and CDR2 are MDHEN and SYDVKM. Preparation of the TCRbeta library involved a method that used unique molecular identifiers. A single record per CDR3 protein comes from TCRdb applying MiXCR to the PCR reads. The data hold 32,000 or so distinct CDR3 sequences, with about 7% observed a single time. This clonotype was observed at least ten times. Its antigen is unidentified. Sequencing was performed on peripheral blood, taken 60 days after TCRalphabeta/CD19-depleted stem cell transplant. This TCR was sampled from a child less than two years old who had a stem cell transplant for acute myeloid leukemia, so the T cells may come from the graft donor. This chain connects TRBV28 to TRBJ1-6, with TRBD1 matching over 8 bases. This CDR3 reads CASSYRGGNSPLHF. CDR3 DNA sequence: TGTGCCAGCAGTTACAGGGGGGGTAATTCACCCCTCCACTTT.